Shown below are 20 T cell receptor beta chains from a single sample sequenced in a study of identical twins. In TCRdb, the 5' RACE reads were re-called with MiXCR into one record per CDR3 protein. The sample holds 300,000 to 400,000 distinct CDR3 sequences, around an eighth seen once. These data were also filed under a second study, of yellow fever vaccine responses in identical twins.

The sequencing sample was made of CD8+ T cells sorted from blood. These TCRs come from a woman younger than 35 in good health.

This clonotype was counted ten times or more. The chain carries TRBV7-6 and TRBJ1-2, with 9 bases lining up with TRBD1. This CDR3 spans 17 amino acids. Trimming removed 2 bases from V and 7 bases from J; junction bases left unmatched: 14. The germline CDR1 and CDR2 sequences are SGHVS and FNYEAQ. The CDR3: CASSLRRGTGNIAGYTF. Here the CDR3 DNA reads TGTGCCAGCAGCTTAAGAAGGGGGACAGGGAACATTGCTGGCTACACCTTC. Looking up the rest from reference TRBV7-6 and TRBJ1-2 gives the full variable domain: GAGVSQSPRYKVTKRGQDVALRCDPISGHVSLYWYRQALGQGPEFLTYFNYEAQQDKSGLPNDRFSAERPEGSISTLTIQRTEQRDSAMYRCASSLRRGTGNIAGYTFGSGTRLTVV.

V and J are TRBV3-1 and TRBJ2-3; no firm D call. Between the trimmed V and J ends, which lost 0 bases and 4 bases, there was a span of 8 bases. Germline V lookup: CDR1 LGHDT, CDR2 YNNKEL (reference sequence). The CDR3 spans 14 residues. The CDR3 loop reads CASSQDPESDTQYF. CDR3 bases: TGTGCCAGCAGCCAAGATCCGGAGTCAGATACGCAGTATTTT.

There are many counts of this clonotype. V gene TRBV4-1 combines with J gene TRBJ2-7; 9 bases are shared with TRBD1. The CDR3 sequence is 15 residues long. V was clipped by 1 base and J by 2 bases; unmatched bases: 3. CDR1 is MGHRA and CDR2 is YSYEKL in the germline V gene. The CDR3 sequence is CASSQAGQGTYEQYF. The DNA for the CDR3 is TGCGCCAGCAGCCAAGCGGGACAGGGTACCTACGAGCAGTACTTC.

This clonotype was counted many times. The genes are TRBV18 and TRBJ2-7; D possibly matches TRBD1 or TRBD2 (7 bases each). The germline V and J ends were trimmed by 3 bases and 2 bases, with 14 bases remaining between them. Germline assignment: CDR1 KGHSH and CDR2 LQKENI. This CDR3 region has 15 residues. The CDR3 spells CASSPGQGGTYEQYF. DNA for the CDR3: TGTGCCAGCTCACCGGGCCAGGGGGGGACCTACGAGCAGTACTTC.

The DNA of the CDR3 is TGCAGCGTAGAAAGGGGGCAGGAACATGAGCAGTTCTTC. This encodes CSVERGQEHEQFF. The V call is TRBV29-1, the J call TRBJ2-1; 7 bases match TRBD1. This CDR3 comprises 13 residues. Germline values: CDR1 SQVTM, CDR2 ANQGSEA. V lost 6 bases, J lost 8 bases, and 10 bases stayed unmatched.

This clonotype has ten or more counts. J is TRBJ2-3 and V is TRBV27, with D unresolved. CDR1 MNHEY and CDR2 SMNVEV come from the germline V gene (reference sequence). Trimming pared 4 bases from V and 2 bases from J, leaving 7 bases between. This CDR3 has 13 residues. In nucleotides, the CDR3 is TGTGCCAGCAGTTCCCCGACCACAGATACGCAGTATTTT. Translated: CASSSPTTDTQYF.

V gene TRBV6-5 combines with J gene TRBJ2-1, with TRBD2 matching over 11 bases. Germline V gene lookup returns CDR1 MNHEY and CDR2 SVGAGI. V gave up 0 bases and J gave up 0 bases; unmatched junction bases: 7. This CDR3 region has 19 residues. The CDR3: CASSYSDLAGGGSYNEQFF. The DNA for the CDR3 is TGTGCCAGCAGTTACTCGGACCTAGCGGGAGGAGGCTCCTACAATGAGCAGTTCTTC.

The chain recombines TRBV29-1 with TRBJ2-7; D not certain. Trimming pared 6 bases from V and 4 bases from J, leaving 7 bases between. Germline V gene sequence: CDR1 SQVTM, CDR2 ANQGSEA. The CDR3 sequence is 10 residues long. The chain's CDR3 is CSVVTYEQYF. The DNA of the CDR3 is TGCAGCGTAGTAACGTACGAGCAGTACTTC.

The chain has TRBV28 and TRBJ1-1; D is ambiguous. Trimming took off 5 bases at V and 5 bases at J, with 9 bases between the two ends. This CDR3 has 12 amino acids. The germline V gene has CDR1 MDHEN and CDR2 SYDVKM. The CDR3 DNA follows: TGTGCCAGCAGTCCTTCGCGGACTGAAGCTTTCTTT. It is translated as CASSPSRTEAFF.

This clonotype was detected ten times or more. The CDR3 reads CASRPLAGGSNTGELFF. The CDR3 DNA reads as TGTGCCAGCAGACCGCTAGCGGGGGGGTCGAACACCGGGGAGCTGTTTTTT. The chain couples TRBV12-3 or TRBV12-4 to TRBJ2-2; 12 nucleotides align to TRBD2. Trimming removed 6 bases from V and 0 bases from J; junction bases left unmatched: 5. The CDR3 is 17 residues long.

This clonotype was recorded at least ten times. The chain employs TRBV13 and TRBJ2-1; D may be TRBD2 (5 bases). Germline CDR1 reads PRHDT; CDR2 reads FYEKMQ (reference sequence). This CDR3 comprises 11 residues. The V end lost 7 bases, the J end lost 5 bases, and 6 bases lay between the germline ends. CDR3 coding DNA: TGTGCCAGCATGGGAGACAATGAGCAGTTCTTC. Protein sequence: CASMGDNEQFF.

The table lists this clonotype with a few counts. This chain uses TRBV3-1 with TRBJ2-1; TRBD2 matches 9 bases. This CDR3 has 14 amino acids. The germline gives CDR1 LGHDT, CDR2 YNNKEL (reference sequence). V gave up 4 bases and J gave up 4 bases; unmatched junction bases: 2. The CDR3 bases are TGTGCCAGCAGCCCGAGCGGGAGGTACAATGAGCAGTTCTTC. Its protein is CASSPSGRYNEQFF.

The chain combines TRBV12-3 or TRBV12-4 with TRBJ2-2; 8 bases map to TRBD2. The trim removed 11 bases at V and 1 base at J, leaving 9 bases unmatched. CDR3 size: 15 residues. The CDR3 region has the DNA TGTGCCTCTCGGGGGGGTGGGGAGAACACCGGGGAGCTGTTTTTT. Translation: CASRGGGENTGELFF.

This clonotype has at least ten counts. The chain recombines TRBV20-1 with TRBJ1-1; 8 bases are a match to TRBD1. V trimming: 3 bases; J trimming: 0 bases; junction bases outside the gene matches: 6. Germline lookup yields CDR1 DFQATT and CDR2 SNEGSKA (reference sequence). The CDR3 is 15 amino acids. CDR3 sequence (DNA): TGCAGTGCTAGTGTTAACAGGGGGTTGAACACTGAAGCTTTCTTT. It yields the protein CSASVNRGLNTEAFF.

The chain has TRBV15 and TRBJ2-3; 14 bases fit TRBD2. The CDR3 extends over 18 amino acids. The trim removed 4 bases at V and 0 bases at J, leaving 6 bases unmatched. From germline, CDR1 is LNHNV and CDR2 YYDKDF (reference sequence). The CDR3 sequence is CATSTGLAGGLSTDTQYF. CDR3 bases: TGTGCCACCAGCACCGGACTAGCGGGGGGCCTTAGCACAGATACGCAGTATTTT.

V usage is TRBV20-1 and J usage is TRBJ2-3; TRBD2 is a possible D gene (5 bases). The CDR3 contains 18 residues. Germline CDR1 reads DFQATT; CDR2 reads SNEGSKA (reference sequence). Trimming took 3 bases from V and 0 from J, leaving 22 bases between them. DNA of the CDR3: TGCAGTGCTAGTAGGCCTGAGTCGCGGGCAATTAGCACAGATACGCAGTATTTT. Translated: CSASRPESRAISTDTQYF.

The gene calls are TRBV9 and TRBJ2-6; possible D gene TRBD1, 6 bases. The CDR3 is 18 amino acids. The germline V gene has CDR1 SGDLS and CDR2 YYNGEE. V was shortened by 2 bases and J by 1 base, with 16 bases between the two germline ends. The CDR3 DNA reads TGTGCCAGCAGCGTGCGCCGGGACACCCTATCTGGGGCCAACGTCCTGACTTTC. Translation: CASSVRRDTLSGANVLTF.

This clonotype was picked up a small number of times. The gene calls are TRBV24-1 and TRBJ2-1; 10 positions agree with TRBD2. This CDR3 comprises 14 residues. Per the germline V gene, CDR1 is KGHDR and CDR2 is SFDVKD. With V trimmed by 9 bases and J by 6 bases, 7 bases remained unmatched. CDR3 bases: TGTGCCACCGAGAGCGGGAGGGCCTCCAATGAGCAGTTCTTC. Translating gives CATESGRASNEQFF.

The chain links TRBV9 to TRBJ2-1; TRBD2 matches at 9 bases. Trimming at V came to 4 bases and at J to 4 bases, leaving 6 bases not matched to a gene. Germline CDR1 SGDLS, CDR2 YYNGEE. The CDR3 is made up of 15 amino acids. The CDR3 coding sequence is TGTGCCAGCAGCCCCGGGACTAGCATTTACAATGAGCAGTTCTTC. This encodes CASSPGTSIYNEQFF.

J is TRBJ2-3 and V is TRBV5-1; possible D gene TRBD1, 6 bases. The CDR3 consists of 15 residues. V was pared by 0 bases and J by 2 bases, with 10 bases between. Germline CDR1 SGHRS, CDR2 YFSETQ. DNA for the CDR3: TGCGCCAGCAGCTTGGTCGACAGGTTCACAGATACGCAGTATTTT. Translation gives CASSLVDRFTDTQYF.